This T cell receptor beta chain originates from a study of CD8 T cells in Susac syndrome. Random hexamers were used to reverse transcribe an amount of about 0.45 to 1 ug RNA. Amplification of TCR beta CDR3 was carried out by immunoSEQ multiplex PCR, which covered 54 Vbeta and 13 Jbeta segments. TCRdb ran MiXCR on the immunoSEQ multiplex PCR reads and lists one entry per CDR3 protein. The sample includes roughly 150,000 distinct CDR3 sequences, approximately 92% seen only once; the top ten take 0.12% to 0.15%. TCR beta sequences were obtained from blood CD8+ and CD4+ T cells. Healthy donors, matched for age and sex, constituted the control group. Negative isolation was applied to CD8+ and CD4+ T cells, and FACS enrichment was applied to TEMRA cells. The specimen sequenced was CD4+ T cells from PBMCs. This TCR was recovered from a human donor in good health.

CDR3 in amino acids: CASSFAAGETQYF. In nucleotides, the CDR3 is TGTGCCAGCAGTTTTGCGGCGGGAGAGACCCAGTACTTC. The rearrangement uses TRBV12-3 or TRBV12-4 and TRBJ2-5; perhaps TRBD2 as D (5 bases). The CDR3 contains 13 residues. The V and J ends lost 3 bases and 4 bases respectively, with 9 bases between them.